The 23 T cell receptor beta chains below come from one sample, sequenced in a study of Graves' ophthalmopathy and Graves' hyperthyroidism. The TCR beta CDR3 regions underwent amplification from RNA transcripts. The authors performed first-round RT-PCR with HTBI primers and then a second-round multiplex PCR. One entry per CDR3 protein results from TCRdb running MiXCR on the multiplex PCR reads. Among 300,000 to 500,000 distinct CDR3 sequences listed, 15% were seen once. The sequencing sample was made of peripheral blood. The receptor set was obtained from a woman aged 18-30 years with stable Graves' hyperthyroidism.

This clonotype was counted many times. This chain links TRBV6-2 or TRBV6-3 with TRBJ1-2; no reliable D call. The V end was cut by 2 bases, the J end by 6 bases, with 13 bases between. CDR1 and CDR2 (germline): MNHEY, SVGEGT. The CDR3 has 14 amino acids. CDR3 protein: CASSYVFVGDGYTF. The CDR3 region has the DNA TGTGCCAGCAGTTACGTATTCGTCGGGGATGGCTACACCTTC.

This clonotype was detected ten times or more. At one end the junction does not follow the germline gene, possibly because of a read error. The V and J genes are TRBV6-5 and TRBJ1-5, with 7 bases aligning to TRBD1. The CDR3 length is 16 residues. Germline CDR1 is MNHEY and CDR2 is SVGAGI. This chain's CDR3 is CASSHSTGYSNQPQHF. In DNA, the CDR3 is TGTGCCAGCAGTCACTCGACAGGGTATAGCAATCAGCCCCAGCATTTT.

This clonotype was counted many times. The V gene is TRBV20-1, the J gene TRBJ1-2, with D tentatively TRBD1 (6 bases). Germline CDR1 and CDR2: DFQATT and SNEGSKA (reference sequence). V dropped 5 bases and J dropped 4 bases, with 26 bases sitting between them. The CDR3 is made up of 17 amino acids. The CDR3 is CSALMSGGPAGGYGYTF. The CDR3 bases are TGCAGTGCTCTGATGAGCGGGGGGCCAGCGGGCGGCTATGGCTACACCTTC.

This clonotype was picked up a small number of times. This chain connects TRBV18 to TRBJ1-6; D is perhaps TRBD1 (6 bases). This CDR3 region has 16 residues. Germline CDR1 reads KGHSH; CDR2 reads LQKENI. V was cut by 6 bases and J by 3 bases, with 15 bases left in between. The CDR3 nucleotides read TGTGCCAGCTCGTCCAGGGCAGGGGTCTATAATTCACCCCTCCACTTT. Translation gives CASSSRAGVYNSPLHF.

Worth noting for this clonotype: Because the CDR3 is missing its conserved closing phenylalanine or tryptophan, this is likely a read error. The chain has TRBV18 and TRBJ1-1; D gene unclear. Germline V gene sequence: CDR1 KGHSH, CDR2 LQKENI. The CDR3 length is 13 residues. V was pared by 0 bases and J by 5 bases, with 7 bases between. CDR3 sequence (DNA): TGTGCCAGCTCACCACCCGCTGGGACTGAAGCTTTCTCT. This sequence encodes CASSPPAGTEAFS.

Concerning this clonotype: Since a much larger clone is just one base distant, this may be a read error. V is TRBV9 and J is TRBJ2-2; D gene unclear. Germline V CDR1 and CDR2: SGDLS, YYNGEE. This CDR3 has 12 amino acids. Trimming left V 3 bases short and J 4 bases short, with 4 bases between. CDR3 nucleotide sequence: TGTGCCAGCAGCGAGAGCACCGGGGAGCTGTTTTTT. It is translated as CASSESTGELFF.

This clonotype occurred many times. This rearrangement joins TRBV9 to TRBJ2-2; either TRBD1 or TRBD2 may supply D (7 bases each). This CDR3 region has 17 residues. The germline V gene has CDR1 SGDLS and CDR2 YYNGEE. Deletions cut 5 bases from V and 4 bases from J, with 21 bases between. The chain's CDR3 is CASSLSAGGVSTGELFF. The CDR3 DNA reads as TGTGCCAGCAGTCTCAGCGCAGGGGGGGTAAGCACCGGGGAGCTGTTTTTT.

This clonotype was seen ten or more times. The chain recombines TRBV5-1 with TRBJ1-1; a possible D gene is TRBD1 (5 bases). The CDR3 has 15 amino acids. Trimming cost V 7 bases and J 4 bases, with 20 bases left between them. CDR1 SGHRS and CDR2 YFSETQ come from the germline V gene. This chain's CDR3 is CASGPGLGTGTEAFF. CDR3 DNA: TGCGCCAGCGGCCCCGGCCTTGGGACCGGCACTGAAGCTTTCTTT.

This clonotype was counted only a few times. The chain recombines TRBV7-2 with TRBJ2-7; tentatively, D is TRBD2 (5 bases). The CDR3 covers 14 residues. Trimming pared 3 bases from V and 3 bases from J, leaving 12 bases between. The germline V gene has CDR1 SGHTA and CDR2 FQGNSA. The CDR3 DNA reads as TGTGCCAGCAGCTTCAGCGGCTCCAACTACGAGCAGTACTTC. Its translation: CASSFSGSNYEQYF.

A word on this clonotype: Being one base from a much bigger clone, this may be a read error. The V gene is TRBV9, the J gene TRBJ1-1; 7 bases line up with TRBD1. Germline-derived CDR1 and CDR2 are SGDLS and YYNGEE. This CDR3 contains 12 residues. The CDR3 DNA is TGTGCCAGCAGCGGGGGGGACAGAGTAGCTTGCTTT. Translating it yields CASSGGDRVACF.

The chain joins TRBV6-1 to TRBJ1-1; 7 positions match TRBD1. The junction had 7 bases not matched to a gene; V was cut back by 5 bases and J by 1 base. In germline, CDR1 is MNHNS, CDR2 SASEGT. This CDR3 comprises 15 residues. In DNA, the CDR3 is TGTGCCAGCAGTCAATTATCAGGGGGGAACACTGAAGCTTTCTTT. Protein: CASSQLSGGNTEAFF.

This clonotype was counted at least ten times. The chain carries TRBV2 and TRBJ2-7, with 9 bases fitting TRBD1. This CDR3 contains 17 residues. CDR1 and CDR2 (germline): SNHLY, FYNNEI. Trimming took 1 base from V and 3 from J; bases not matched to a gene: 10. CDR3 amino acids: CASSEEPGQGVGYEQYF. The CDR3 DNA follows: TGTGCCAGCAGTGAAGAACCGGGACAGGGTGTGGGCTACGAGCAGTACTTC.

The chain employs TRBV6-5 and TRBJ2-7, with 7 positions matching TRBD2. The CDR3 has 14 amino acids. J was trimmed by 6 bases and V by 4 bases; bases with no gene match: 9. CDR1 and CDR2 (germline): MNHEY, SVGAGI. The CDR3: CASSFWTGGGEQYF. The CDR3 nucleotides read TGTGCCAGCAGTTTCTGGACGGGAGGTGGCGAGCAGTACTTC.

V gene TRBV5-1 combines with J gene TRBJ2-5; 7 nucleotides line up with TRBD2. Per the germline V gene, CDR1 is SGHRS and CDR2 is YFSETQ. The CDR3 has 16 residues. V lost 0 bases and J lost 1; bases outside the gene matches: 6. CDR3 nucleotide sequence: TGCGCCAGCAGCTTGGCGGCTAGCGGTACCCAAGAGACCCAGTACTTC. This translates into CASSLAASGTQETQYF.

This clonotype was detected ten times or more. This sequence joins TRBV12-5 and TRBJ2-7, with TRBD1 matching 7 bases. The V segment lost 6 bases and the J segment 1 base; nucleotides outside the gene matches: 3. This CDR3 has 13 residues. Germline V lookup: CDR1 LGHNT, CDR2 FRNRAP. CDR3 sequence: CASGGDRSYEQYF. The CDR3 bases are TGTGCTAGTGGCGGGGACAGATCCTACGAGCAGTACTTC.

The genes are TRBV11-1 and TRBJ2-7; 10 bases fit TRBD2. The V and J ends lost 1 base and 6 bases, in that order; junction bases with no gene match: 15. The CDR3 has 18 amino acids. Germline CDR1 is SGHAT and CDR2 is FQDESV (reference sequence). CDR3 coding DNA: TGTGCCAGCAGCTTAGTAACCGGTCTTTTAGCGGGGGGCCTCGAGCAGTACTTC. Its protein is CASSLVTGLLAGGLEQYF.

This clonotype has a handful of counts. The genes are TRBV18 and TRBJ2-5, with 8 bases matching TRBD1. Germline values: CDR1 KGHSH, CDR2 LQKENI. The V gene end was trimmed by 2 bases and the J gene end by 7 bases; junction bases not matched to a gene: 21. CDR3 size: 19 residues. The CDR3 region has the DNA TGTGCCAGCTCACCAGAGGACCGGGACAGGCCGGTTGTTTGGGGGACCCAGTACTTC. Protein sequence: CASSPEDRDRPVVWGTQYF.

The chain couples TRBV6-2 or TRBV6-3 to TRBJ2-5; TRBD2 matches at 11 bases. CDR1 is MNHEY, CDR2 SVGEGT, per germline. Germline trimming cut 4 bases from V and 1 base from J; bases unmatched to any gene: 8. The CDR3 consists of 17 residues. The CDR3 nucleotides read TGTGCCAGCAGTTTAGCGGGGGGGAGGCAGGGCCAAGAGACCCAGTACTTC. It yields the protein CASSLAGGRQGQETQYF.

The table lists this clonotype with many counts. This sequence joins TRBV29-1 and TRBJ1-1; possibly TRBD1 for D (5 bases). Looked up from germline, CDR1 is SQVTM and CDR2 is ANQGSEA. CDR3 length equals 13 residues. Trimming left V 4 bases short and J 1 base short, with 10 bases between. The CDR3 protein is CSVASTANTEAFF. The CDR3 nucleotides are TGCAGCGTTGCTTCGACAGCGAACACTGAAGCTTTCTTT.

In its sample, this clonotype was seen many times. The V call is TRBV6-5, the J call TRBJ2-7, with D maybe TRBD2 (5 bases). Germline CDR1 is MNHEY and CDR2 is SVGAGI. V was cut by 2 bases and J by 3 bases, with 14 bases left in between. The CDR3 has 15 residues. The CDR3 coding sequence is TGTGCCAGCAGTTACGGACTGCCCCCCAACTACGAGCAGTACTTC. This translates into CASSYGLPPNYEQYF.

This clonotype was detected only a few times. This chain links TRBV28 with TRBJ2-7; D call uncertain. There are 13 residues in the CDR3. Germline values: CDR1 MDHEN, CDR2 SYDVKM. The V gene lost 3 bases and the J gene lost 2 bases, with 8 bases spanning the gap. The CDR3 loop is CASSLAITYEQYF. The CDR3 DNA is TGTGCCAGCAGTTTGGCCATAACCTACGAGCAGTACTTC.

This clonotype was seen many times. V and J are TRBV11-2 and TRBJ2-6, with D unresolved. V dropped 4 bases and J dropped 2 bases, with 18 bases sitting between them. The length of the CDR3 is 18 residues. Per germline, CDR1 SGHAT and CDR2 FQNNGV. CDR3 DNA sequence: TGTGCCAGCAGCTCCGAAGCTCAAGGCTGGGCTGGGGCCAACGTCCTGACTTTC. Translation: CASSSEAQGWAGANVLTF. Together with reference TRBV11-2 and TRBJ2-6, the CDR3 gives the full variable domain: EAGVAQSPRYKIIEKRQSVAFWCNPISGHATLYWYQQILGQGPKLLIQFQNNGVVDDSQLPKDRFSAERLKGVDSTLKIQPAKLEDSAVYLCASSSEAQGWAGANVLTFGAGSRLTVL.

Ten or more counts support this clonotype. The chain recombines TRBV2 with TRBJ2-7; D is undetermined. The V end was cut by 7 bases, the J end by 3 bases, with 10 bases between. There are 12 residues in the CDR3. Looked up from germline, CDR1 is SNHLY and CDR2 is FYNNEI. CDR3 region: CASTLIGYEQYF. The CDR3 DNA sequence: TGTGCCAGCACTTTGATTGGCTACGAGCAGTACTTC.